This T cell receptor beta chain was profiled in a study of T cells after yellow fever vaccination. In the study overall: With SMART-Seq v4 Ultra Low Input, the fractions containing low cell numbers were prepared.

This clonotype was counted many times. Using its own MiXCR run on the 5' RACE reads, TCRdb lists one record per CDR3 protein. The sample shows about 120,000 distinct CDR3 sequences, around 7.2% of them seen only once. The CDR3 runs 12 residues. Deletions cut 9 bases from V and 9 bases from J, with 17 bases between. CDR1 is SNHLY and CDR2 is FYNNEI in the germline V gene. The genes are TRBV2 and TRBJ1-1; D unresolved. This clonotype was obtained from a man aged 18 to 29 who received the YFV17D yellow fever vaccine. Specimen: CD4+ T cells sorted from PBMCs, collected about 49 days after the first yellow fever vaccination. CDR3 amino acids: CASRFGDTQAFF. The CDR3 DNA reads as TGTGCCAGTCGATTTGGTGATACCCAAGCTTTCTTT.